The 24 T cell receptor beta chains below come from one sample, sequenced in a study of long-term antiretroviral therapy in people with HIV. Running of the v3.0 immunoSEQ assay took place at survey level. The method was immunoSEQ multiplex PCR; TCRdb's version includes in-frame clones alone and lacks a portion of them. Among tens of thousands of clones, 87% were seen once, and the ten largest hold roughly 13%. Sample: unsorted PBMCs, taken 1.1 years after starting antiretroviral therapy. These receptors originate from a young man with HIV.

V and J are TRBV27 and TRBJ2-1; D call uncertain. The CDR3 covers 12 residues. Trimming took off 1 base at V and 7 bases at J, with 5 bases between the two ends. Looked up from germline, CDR1 is MNHEY and CDR2 is SMNVEV (reference sequence). CDR3 bases: TGTGCCAGCAGTTTATATGGGAATGAGCAGTTCTTC. Translation gives CASSLYGNEQFF.

This clone was seen a single time. V gene TRBV28 combines with J gene TRBJ2-7; 7 bases fit TRBD1. With 9 bases clipped from V and 3 bases from J, the junction kept 8 bases outside the gene matches. Looked up from germline, CDR1 is MDHEN and CDR2 is SYDVKM. CDR3 length: 13 residues. CDR3 sequence reads: CASGAGQDYEQYF. The DNA for the CDR3 is TGTGCCAGTGGTGCAGGACAGGACTACGAGCAGTACTTC.

The V and J genes are TRBV6-5 and TRBJ1-2; D is undetermined. From germline, CDR1 is MNHEY and CDR2 SVGAGI. The length of the CDR3 is 14 residues. Trimming removed 2 bases at V and 2 bases at J, with 9 bases between. The CDR3 nucleotides are TGTGCCAGCAGTTACGCCGGGTCGAACTATGGCTACACCTTC. Translation gives CASSYAGSNYGYTF.

Here the CDR3 reads CATRQEMTTEAFF. The CDR3 region has the DNA TGTGCCACGAGACAGGAGATGACCACTGAAGCTTTCTTT. The chain recombines TRBV10-3 with TRBJ1-1; weak D call: TRBD1 (6 bases). Germline V gives CDR1 ENHRY, CDR2 SYGVKD. The germline V and J ends were trimmed by 10 bases and 4 bases, with 16 bases remaining between them. CDR3 length equals 13 residues.

The chain recombines TRBV28 with TRBJ1-2; TRBD1 aligns across 9 bases. V dropped 2 bases and J dropped 4; count of bases not matched to a gene: 5. The CDR3 has 15 residues. Germline lookup yields CDR1 MDHEN and CDR2 SYDVKM. The CDR3 coding sequence is TGTGCCAGCAGTTTACCGAGGGGACAGGGCTATGGCTACACCTTC. Translating gives CASSLPRGQGYGYTF.

In DNA form, the CDR3 reads TGTGCCAGCAGCTCCCTAGCGGGAGGACAGCAGTACTTC. It yields the protein CASSSLAGGQQYF. This rearrangement joins TRBV7-3 to TRBJ2-7, with 11 bases identical to TRBD2. The V gene's germline CDR1 is SGHTA and CDR2 FQGTGA. The CDR3 runs 13 residues. V lost 4 bases, J lost 8 bases, and 4 bases stayed unmatched.

V and J are TRBV6-5 and TRBJ1-2; D is ambiguous. V was trimmed by 2 bases and J by 1 base, leaving 8 bases between them. This CDR3 is built from 14 residues. CDR1 MNHEY and CDR2 SVGAGI come from the germline V gene. The CDR3 spells CASSYLRSNYGYTF. DNA of the CDR3: TGTGCCAGCAGTTACCTCCGGAGTAACTATGGCTACACCTTC.

In this sample, this clone turned up once. The V call is TRBV2, the J call TRBJ2-1; no clear D. Germline V CDR1 and CDR2: SNHLY, FYNNEI. The V gene lost 2 bases and the J gene lost 1 base, with 3 bases spanning the gap. This CDR3 is 13 amino acids long. DNA for the CDR3: TGTGCCAGCAGTGAATGGTCCTACAATGAGCAGTTCTTC. Translating it yields CASSEWSYNEQFF.

V is TRBV10-3 and J is TRBJ2-5; the match to TRBD2 covers 8 bases. Germline V CDR1 and CDR2: ENHRY, SYGVKD. With V trimmed by 2 bases and J by 4 bases, 9 bases remained unmatched. The CDR3 has 16 amino acids. CDR3 amino acids: CAISEPAGGAGETQYF. The DNA for the CDR3 is TGTGCCATCAGTGAGCCTGCGGGGGGCGCGGGAGAGACCCAGTACTTC.

J is TRBJ2-1 and V is TRBV6-5, with 8 bases fitting TRBD2. Germline lookup yields CDR1 MNHEY and CDR2 SVGAGI. The CDR3 covers 14 residues. V gave up 9 bases and J gave up 0 bases; unmatched junction bases: 4. The CDR3 nucleotides read TGTGCCAGTAGCGGGACCAACTCCTACAATGAGCAGTTCTTC. Protein sequence: CASSGTNSYNEQFF.

The CDR3 loop is CASSSGLYNSPLHF. CDR3 nucleotides: TGTGCCAGCAGCTCCGGACTTTATAATTCACCCCTCCACTTT. This chain uses TRBV5-8 with TRBJ1-6; no clear D. The CDR3 consists of 14 residues. The germline gives CDR1 SGHTS, CDR2 YDEGEE. V gave up 3 bases and J gave up 4 bases, with 8 bases separating them.

The rearrangement joins TRBV27 to TRBJ1-6; D remains unclear. V lost 0 bases, J lost 13 bases, and 4 bases lay in between. This CDR3 spans 11 amino acids. In germline, CDR1 is MNHEY, CDR2 SMNVEV (reference sequence). This CDR3 reads CASSLSGPLHF. DNA of the CDR3: TGTGCCAGCAGTTTATCCGGCCCCCTCCACTTT.

The chain is built from TRBV5-1 and TRBJ1-4; weak D call: TRBD1 (6 bases). This CDR3 is built from 14 residues. Trimming stripped 2 bases from V and 4 bases from J, with 9 bases between. The germline CDR1 and CDR2 sequences are SGHRS and YFSETQ. The DNA of the CDR3 is TGCGCCAGCAGCTTTGGACAGATTAATGAAAAACTGTTTTTT. It yields the protein CASSFGQINEKLFF.

The chain combines TRBV11-3 with TRBJ2-1, with 11 bases matching TRBD2. CDR3 length: 17 residues. Per germline, CDR1 SGHNT and CDR2 YENEEA. The V gene end was trimmed by 0 bases and the J gene end by 2 bases; junction bases not matched to a gene: 3. The CDR3 is CASSLDPTSGTYNEQFF. The CDR3 region has the DNA TGTGCCAGCAGCTTAGACCCGACTAGCGGGACCTACAATGAGCAGTTCTTC.

V and J are TRBV18 and TRBJ1-3; no reliable D call. Germline assignment: CDR1 KGHSH and CDR2 LQKENI. The CDR3 extends over 15 amino acids. Trimming left V 5 bases short and J 0 bases short, with 11 bases between. The CDR3 coding sequence is TGTGCCAGCTCATCAAGGGCAATCTCTGGAAACACCATATATTTT. Residues: CASSSRAISGNTIYF.

This clone has just a few counts. V is TRBV21-1 and J is TRBJ2-7. TRBV21-1 is deemed a pseudogene. The CDR3 runs to 14 residues. The CDR3 DNA reads TGTGCCAGCAGCAAAGTCCTTTGGTCCGGCAAGCAGTACTTC. Amino acid sequence: CASSKVLWSGKQYF.

V gene TRBV5-1 combines with J gene TRBJ1-1, with 7 bases identical to TRBD1. Unmatched junction bases numbered 10, after V lost 4 bases and J lost 4 bases. Germline V lookup: CDR1 SGHRS, CDR2 YFSETQ. This CDR3 has 15 amino acids. The CDR3 DNA reads as TGCGCCAGCAGCGATGACAGGGCTGGCGGCACTGAAGCTTTCTTT. This translates into CASSDDRAGGTEAFF. The full variable domain, its missing parts supplied by reference TRBV5-1 and TRBJ1-1, is KAGVTQTPRYLIKTRGQQVTLSCSPISGHRSVSWYQQTPGQGLQFLFEYFSETQRNKGNFPGRFSGRQFSNSRSEMNVSTLELGDSALYLCASSDDRAGGTEAFFGQGTRLTVV.

The chain couples TRBV27 to TRBJ2-7, with TRBD2 identical over 10 bases. This CDR3 has 13 residues. V gave up 8 bases and J gave up 5 bases; unmatched junction bases: 6. Germline values: CDR1 MNHEY, CDR2 SMNVEV (reference sequence). The CDR3 DNA reads as TGTGCCAGCGGCGCTAGCGGGGGCCACGAGCAGTACTTC. It yields the protein CASGASGGHEQYF.

The chain is built from TRBV5-6 and TRBJ1-5, with D hard to call. Germline assignment: CDR1 SGHDT and CDR2 YYEEEE. The CDR3 runs 12 residues. Trimming shortened V by 0 bases and J by 5 bases, and 3 bases separated the two germline ends. This chain's CDR3 is CASSLADQPQHF. The CDR3 DNA follows: TGTGCCAGCAGCTTGGCCGATCAGCCCCAGCATTTT.

This clone was counted once. The rearrangement links TRBV2 to TRBJ2-6; D is uncertain. Germline V CDR1 and CDR2: SNHLY, FYNNEI. The CDR3 totals 15 residues. V dropped 2 bases and J dropped 1 base, with 6 bases sitting between them. CDR3 in DNA: TGTGCCAGCAGTGAACGCAGTTCTGGGGCCAACGTCCTGACTTTC. Translating it yields CASSERSSGANVLTF.

The chain links TRBV25-1 to TRBJ2-5; 10 nucleotides align to TRBD2. CDR3 length: 14 amino acids. V gave up 3 bases and J gave up 5 bases; unmatched junction bases: 3. The germline V gene encodes CDR1 MGHDK and CDR2 SYGVNS. CDR3 in DNA: TGTGCCAGCAGTGAGCCTAGCGGGAGTGAGACCCAGTACTTC. This encodes CASSEPSGSETQYF.

V usage is TRBV6-1 and J usage is TRBJ1-2; D not resolved. The CDR3 covers 14 residues. Between the trimmed V and J ends, which lost 8 bases and 4 bases, there was a span of 17 bases. CDR1 and CDR2 (germline): MNHNS, SASEGT. CDR3 DNA: TGTGCCAGCGATAGGACGGCCGGAGGCTATGGCTACACCTTC. Translating gives CASDRTAGGYGYTF.

The genes are TRBV7-9 and TRBJ2-1; no clear D gene. The CDR3 is 14 residues long. The V end lost 3 bases, the J end lost 6 bases, and 12 bases lay between the germline ends. CDR1 and CDR2 from the germline V gene are SEHNR and FQNEAQ (reference sequence). CDR3 sequence (DNA): TGTGCCAGCAGCTTCGCCCTCCCGTTCAATGAGCAGTTCTTC. It is translated as CASSFALPFNEQFF.

CDR3 amino acids: CASRLLGKRDLGELFF. CDR3 nucleotide sequence: TGTGCCAGCCGACTCCTAGGCAAGCGGGACCTCGGGGAGCTGTTTTTT. This sequence joins TRBV7-2 and TRBJ2-2; 7 positions agree with TRBD2. CDR3 length: 16 amino acids. V lost 8 bases to trimming and J lost 7 bases; unmatched junction nucleotides: 16. Germline CDR1 reads SGHTA; CDR2 reads FQGNSA.